This TCR beta chain is from a study of cytomegalovirus exposure and HLA in healthy donors. Trimming at V came to 0 bases and at J to 1 base, leaving 8 bases not matched to a gene. Germline values: CDR1 MGHRA, CDR2 YSYEKL. This CDR3 has 20 residues. Use of 60 Vbeta and 13 Jbeta primers characterized the PCR. Clones were read by immunoSEQ multiplex PCR, and TCRdb kept only the in-frame ones, dropping some. The sample yields around 120,000 clones, 79% seen once. The chain carries TRBV4-1 and TRBJ2-5; 16 bases map to TRBD2. This sequence was found in a woman aged 40 to 55 in good health and CMV-seronegative. The specimen sequenced was PBMCs. CDR3 in DNA: TGCGCCAGCAGCCAAGATCAGGGACTAGCGGGGGGGGCCTTCCAAGAGACCCAGTACTTC. It specifies CASSQDQGLAGGAFQETQYF.